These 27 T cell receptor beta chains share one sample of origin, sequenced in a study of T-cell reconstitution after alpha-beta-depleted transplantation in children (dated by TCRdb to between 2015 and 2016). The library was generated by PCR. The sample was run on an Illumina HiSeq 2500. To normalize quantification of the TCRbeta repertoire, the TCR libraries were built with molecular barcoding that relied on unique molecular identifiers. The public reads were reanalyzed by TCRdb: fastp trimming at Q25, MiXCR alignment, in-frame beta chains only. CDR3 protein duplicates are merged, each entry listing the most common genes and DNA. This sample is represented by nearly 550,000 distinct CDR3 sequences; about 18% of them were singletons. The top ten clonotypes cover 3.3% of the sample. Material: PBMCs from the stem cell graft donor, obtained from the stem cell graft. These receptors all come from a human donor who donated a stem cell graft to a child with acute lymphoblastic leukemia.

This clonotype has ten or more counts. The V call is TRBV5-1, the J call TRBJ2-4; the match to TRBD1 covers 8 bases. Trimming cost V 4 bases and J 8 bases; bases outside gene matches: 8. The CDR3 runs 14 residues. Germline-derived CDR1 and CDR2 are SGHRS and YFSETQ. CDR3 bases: TGCGCCAGCAGCCACGGACAGGGAAGCGACATTCAGTACTTC. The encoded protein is CASSHGQGSDIQYF.

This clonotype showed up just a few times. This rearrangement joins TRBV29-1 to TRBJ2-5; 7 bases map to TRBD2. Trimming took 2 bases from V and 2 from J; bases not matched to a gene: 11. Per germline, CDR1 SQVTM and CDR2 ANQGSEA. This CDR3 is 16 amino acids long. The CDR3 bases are TGCAGCGTTGAAAGGTTCCAAGCGGGACTTCAAGAGACCCAGTACTTC. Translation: CSVERFQAGLQETQYF. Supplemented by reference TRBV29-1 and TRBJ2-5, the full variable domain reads SAVISQKPSRDICQRGTSLTIQCQVDSQVTMMFWYRQQPGQSLTLIATANQGSEATYESGFVIDKFPISRPNLTFSTLTVSNMSPEDSSIYLCSVERFQAGLQETQYFGPGTRLLVL.

The CDR3 spells CATSPAGAGEQYF. DNA for the CDR3: TGTGCCACCTCACCAGCGGGAGCGGGTGAGCAGTACTTC. This chain joins TRBV7-2 and TRBJ2-7; 8 bases match TRBD2. The CDR3 covers 13 residues. With 10 bases clipped from V and 7 bases from J, the junction kept 12 bases outside the gene matches. In germline, CDR1 is SGHTA, CDR2 FQGNSA.

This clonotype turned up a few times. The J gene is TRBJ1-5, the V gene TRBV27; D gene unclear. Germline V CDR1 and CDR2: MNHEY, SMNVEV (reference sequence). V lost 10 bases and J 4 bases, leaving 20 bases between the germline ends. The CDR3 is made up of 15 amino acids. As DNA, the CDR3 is TGTGCCACGGGCGGGTCGGCGATACCTAATCAGCCCCAGCATTTT. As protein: CATGGSAIPNQPQHF.

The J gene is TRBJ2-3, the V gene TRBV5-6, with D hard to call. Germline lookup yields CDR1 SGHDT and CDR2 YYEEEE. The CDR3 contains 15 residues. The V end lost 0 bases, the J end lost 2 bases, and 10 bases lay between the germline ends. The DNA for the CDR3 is TGTGCCAGCAGCTTGGGAAGGTCCCCCACAGATACGCAGTATTTT. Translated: CASSLGRSPTDTQYF. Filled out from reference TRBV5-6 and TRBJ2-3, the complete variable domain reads DAGVTQSPTHLIKTRGQQVTLRCSPKSGHDTVSWYQQALGQGPQFIFQYYEEEERQRGNFPDRFSGHQFPNYSSELNVNALLLGDSALYLCASSLGRSPTDTQYFGPGTRLTVL.

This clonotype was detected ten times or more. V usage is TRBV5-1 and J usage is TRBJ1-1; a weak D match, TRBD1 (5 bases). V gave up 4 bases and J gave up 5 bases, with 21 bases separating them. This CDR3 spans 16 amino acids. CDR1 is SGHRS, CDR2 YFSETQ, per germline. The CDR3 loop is CASSLPLGTGTTEAFF. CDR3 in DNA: TGCGCCAGCAGCCTCCCTTTAGGCACGGGGACGACTGAAGCTTTCTTT. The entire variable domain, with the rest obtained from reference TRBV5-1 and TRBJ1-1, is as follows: KAGVTQTPRYLIKTRGQQVTLSCSPISGHRSVSWYQQTPGQGLQFLFEYFSETQRNKGNFPGRFSGRQFSNSRSEMNVSTLELGDSALYLCASSLPLGTGTTEAFFGQGTRLTVV.

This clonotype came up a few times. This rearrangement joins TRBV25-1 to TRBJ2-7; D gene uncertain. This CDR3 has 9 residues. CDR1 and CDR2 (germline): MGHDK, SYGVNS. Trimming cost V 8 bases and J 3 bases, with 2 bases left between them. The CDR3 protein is CASDYEQYF. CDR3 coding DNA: TGTGCCAGCGACTACGAGCAGTACTTC.

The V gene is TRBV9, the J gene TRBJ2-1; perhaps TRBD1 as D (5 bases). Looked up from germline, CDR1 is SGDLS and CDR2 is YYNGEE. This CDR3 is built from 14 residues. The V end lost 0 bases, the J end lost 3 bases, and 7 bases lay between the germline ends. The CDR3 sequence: CASSVGRDYNEQFF. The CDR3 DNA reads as TGTGCCAGCAGCGTAGGCAGGGACTACAATGAGCAGTTCTTC.

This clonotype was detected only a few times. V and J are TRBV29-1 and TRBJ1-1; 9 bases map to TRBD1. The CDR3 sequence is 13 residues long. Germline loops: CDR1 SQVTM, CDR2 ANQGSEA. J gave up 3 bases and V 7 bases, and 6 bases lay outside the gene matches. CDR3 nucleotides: TGCAGCGGCGACAGGGGGAGGGACACTGAAGCTTTCTTT. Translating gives CSGDRGRDTEAFF.

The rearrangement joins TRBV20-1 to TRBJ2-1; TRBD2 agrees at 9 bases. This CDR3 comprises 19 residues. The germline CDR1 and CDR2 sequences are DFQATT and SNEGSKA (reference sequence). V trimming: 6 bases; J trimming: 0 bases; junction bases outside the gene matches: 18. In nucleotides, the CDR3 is TGCAGTGCGGGTATAGCGGGAGAAGTTACTCCCCGCTCCTACAATGAGCAGTTCTTC. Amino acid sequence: CSAGIAGEVTPRSYNEQFF.

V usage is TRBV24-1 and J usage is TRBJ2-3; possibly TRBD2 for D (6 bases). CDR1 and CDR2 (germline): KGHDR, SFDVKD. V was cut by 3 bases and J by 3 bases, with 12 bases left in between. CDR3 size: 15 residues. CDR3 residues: CATSDPGSGTDTQYF. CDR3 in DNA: TGTGCCACCAGTGATCCCGGGAGTGGGACAGATACGCAGTATTTT.

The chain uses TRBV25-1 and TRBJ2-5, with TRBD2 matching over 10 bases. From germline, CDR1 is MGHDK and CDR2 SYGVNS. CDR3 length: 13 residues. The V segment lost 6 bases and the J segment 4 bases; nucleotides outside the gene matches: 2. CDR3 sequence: CASRLAGSETQYF. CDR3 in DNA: TGTGCCAGCAGACTAGCGGGATCAGAGACCCAGTACTTC.

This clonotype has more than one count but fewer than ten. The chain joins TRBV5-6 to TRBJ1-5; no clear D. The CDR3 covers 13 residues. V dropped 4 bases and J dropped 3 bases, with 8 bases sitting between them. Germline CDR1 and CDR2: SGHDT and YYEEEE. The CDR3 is CASSLGYNQPQHF. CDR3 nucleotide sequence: TGTGCCAGCAGCCTAGGTTACAATCAGCCCCAGCATTTT.

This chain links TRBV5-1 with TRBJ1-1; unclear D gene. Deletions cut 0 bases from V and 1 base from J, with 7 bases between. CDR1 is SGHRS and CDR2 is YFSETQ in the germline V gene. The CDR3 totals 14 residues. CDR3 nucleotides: TGCGCCAGCAGCTTGGCCAGGTCGAACACTGAAGCTTTCTTT. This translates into CASSLARSNTEAFF.

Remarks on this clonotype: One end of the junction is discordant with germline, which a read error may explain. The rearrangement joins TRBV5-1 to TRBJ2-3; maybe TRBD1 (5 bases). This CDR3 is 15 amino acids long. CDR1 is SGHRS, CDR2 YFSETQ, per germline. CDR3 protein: CASNLSRGARDTQYF. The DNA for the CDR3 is TGCGCCAGCAACTTGTCTAGGGGTGCACGAGATACGCAGTATTTT.

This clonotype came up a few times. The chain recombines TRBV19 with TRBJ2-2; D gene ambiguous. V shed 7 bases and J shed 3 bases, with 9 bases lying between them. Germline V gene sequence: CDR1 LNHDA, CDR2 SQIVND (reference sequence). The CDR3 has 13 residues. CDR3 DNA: TGTGCCAGTAATGTAGCCGACACCGGGGAGCTGTTTTTT. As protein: CASNVADTGELFF. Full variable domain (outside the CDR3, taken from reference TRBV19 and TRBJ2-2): DGGITQSPKYLFRKEGQNVTLSCEQNLNHDAMYWYRQDPGQGLRLIYYSQIVNDFQKGDIAEGYSVSREKKESFPLTVTSAQKNPTAFYLCASNVADTGELFFGEGSRLTVL.

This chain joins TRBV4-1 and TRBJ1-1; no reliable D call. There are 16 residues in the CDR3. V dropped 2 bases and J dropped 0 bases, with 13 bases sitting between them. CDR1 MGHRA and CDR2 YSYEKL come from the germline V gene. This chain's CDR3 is CASSQPDRPMNTEAFF. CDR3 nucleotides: TGCGCCAGCAGCCAACCTGACCGGCCTATGAACACTGAAGCTTTCTTT.

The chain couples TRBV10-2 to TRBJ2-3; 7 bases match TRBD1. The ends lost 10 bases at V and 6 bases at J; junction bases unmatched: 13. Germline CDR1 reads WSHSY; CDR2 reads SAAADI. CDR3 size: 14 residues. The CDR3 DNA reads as TGCGCCACCCTGGGAAGGACAGGATCCGATACGCAGTATTTT. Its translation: CATLGRTGSDTQYF.

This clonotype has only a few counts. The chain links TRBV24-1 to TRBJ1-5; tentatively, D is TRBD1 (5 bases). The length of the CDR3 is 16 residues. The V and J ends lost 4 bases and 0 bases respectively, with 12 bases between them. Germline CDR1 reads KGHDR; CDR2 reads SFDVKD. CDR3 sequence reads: CATSDDRPYSNQPQHF. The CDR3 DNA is TGTGCCACCAGTGACGACAGACCTTATAGCAATCAGCCCCAGCATTTT.

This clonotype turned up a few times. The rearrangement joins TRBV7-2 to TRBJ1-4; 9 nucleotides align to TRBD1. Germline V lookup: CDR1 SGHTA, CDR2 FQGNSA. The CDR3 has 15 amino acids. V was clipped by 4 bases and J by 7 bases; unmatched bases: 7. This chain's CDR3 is CASSSPTGGGEKLFF. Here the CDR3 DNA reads TGTGCCAGCAGCTCACCCACAGGGGGCGGTGAAAAACTGTTTTTT.

The CDR3 sequence: CASSPRGRGYEQYF. CDR3 nucleotides: TGTGCCAGCAGTCCCAGAGGGAGAGGCTACGAGCAGTACTTC. This chain joins TRBV12-3 or TRBV12-4 and TRBJ2-7; D might be TRBD2 (5 bases). This CDR3 region has 14 residues. Trimming left V 5 bases short and J 3 bases short, with 14 bases between.

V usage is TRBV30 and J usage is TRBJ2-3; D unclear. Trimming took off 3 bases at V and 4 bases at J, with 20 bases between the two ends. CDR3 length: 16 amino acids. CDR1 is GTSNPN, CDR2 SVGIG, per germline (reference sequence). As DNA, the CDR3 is TGTGCCTGGAGCCCCCCAGAAGTGGTCATTGCAGATACGCAGTATTTT. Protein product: CAWSPPEVVIADTQYF.

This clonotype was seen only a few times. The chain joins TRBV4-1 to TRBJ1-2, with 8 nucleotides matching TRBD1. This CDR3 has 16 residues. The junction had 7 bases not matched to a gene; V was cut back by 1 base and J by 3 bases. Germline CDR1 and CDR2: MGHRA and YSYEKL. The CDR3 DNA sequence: TGCGCCAGCAGCCAAGTACAGGGGGATTGGGACTATGGCTACACCTTC. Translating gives CASSQVQGDWDYGYTF.

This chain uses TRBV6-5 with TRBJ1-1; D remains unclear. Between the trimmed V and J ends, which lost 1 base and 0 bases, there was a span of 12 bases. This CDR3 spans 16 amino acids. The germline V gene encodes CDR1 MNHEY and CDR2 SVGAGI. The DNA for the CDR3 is TGTGCCAGCAGTTACTTCGGGGTTGGTGTGAACACTGAAGCTTTCTTT. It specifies CASSYFGVGVNTEAFF.

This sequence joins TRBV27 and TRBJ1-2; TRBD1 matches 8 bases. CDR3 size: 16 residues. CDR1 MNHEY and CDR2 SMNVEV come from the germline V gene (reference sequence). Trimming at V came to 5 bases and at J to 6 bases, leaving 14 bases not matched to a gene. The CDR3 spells CASSLGQGGYGDGYTF. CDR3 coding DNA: TGTGCCAGCAGTCTAGGACAGGGAGGATATGGCGATGGCTACACCTTC.

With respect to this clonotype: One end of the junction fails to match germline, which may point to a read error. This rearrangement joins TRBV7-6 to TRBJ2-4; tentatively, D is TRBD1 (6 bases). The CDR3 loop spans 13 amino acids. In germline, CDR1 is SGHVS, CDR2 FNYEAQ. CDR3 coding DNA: TGTGCCAGCAGCTACGGACAGCAAAACAGTCAGTACTTC. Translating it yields CASSYGQQNSQYF.

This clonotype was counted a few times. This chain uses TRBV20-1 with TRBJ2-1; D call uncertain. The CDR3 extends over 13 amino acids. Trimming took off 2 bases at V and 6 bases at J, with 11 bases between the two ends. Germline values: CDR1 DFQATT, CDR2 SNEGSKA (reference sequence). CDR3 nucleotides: TGCAGTGCTAGACTGTGGGGATCCAATGAGCAGTTCTTC. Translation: CSARLWGSNEQFF.